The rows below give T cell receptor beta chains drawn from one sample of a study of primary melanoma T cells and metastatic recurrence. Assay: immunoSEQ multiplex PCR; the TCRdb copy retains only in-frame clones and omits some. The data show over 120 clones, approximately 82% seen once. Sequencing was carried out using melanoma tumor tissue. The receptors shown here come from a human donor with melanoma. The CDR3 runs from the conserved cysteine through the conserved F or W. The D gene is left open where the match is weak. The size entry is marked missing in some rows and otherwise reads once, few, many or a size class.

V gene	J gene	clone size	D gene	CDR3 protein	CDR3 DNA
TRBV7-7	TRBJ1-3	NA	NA	CASSLEVGAHSGNTIYF	TGTGCCAGCAGCTTAGAGGTGGGGGCGCACTCTGGAAACACCATATATTTT
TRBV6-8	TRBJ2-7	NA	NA	CASSQRVGPRGLYEQYF	TGTGCCAGCAGTCAACGGGTGGGCCCCAGGGGCCTCTACGAGCAGTACTTC
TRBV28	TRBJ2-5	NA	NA	CASSFPALETQYF	TGTGCCAGCAGTTTTCCAGCTTTGGAGACCCAGTACTTC
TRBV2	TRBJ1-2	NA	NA	CASSAGTVVGYTF	TGTGCCAGCAGCGCCGGGACGGTAGTTGGCTACACCTTC
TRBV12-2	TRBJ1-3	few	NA	CASRLARDASGNTIYF	TGTGCAAGTCGCTTAGCGCGAGATGCCTCTGGAAACACCATATATTTT
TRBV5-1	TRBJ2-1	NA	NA	CASSMSPGSNEQFF	TGCGCCAGCAGCATGAGTCCGGGGTCCAATGAGCAGTTCTTC
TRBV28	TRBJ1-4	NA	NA	CASSTAGATNEKLFF	TGTGCCAGCAGTACAGCGGGTGCAACTAATGAAAAACTGTTTTTT
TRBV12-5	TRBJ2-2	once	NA	CASGEGDAGELFF	TGTGCTAGTGGCGAAGGGGATGCCGGGGAGCTGTTTTTT
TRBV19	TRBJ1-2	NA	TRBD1	CASSIEGANYGYTF	TGTGCCAGTAGTATTGAGGGGGCGAACTATGGCTACACCTTC
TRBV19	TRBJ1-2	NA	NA	CASSISGVGIYGYTF	TGTGCCAGTAGTATATCGGGTGTGGGGATCTATGGCTACACCTTC
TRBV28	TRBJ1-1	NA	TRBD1	CASSPDRGTMNTEAFF	TGTGCCAGCAGCCCCGACAGGGGCACGATGAACACTGAAGCTTTCTTT
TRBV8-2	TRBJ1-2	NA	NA	CGTATKRKTYGYTF	TGTGGCACAGCGACGAAACGAAAGACCTATGGCTACACCTTC
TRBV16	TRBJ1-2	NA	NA	CASSQSVRNALYGYTF	TGTGCCAGCAGCCAATCCGTCAGGAATGCCCTCTATGGCTACACCTTC
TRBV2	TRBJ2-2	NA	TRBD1	CASSRRQGSGELFF	TGTGCCAGCAGTCGAAGACAGGGTAGCGGGGAGCTGTTTTTT
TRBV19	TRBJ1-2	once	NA	CASSPSGLSNYGYTF	TGTGCCAGTAGTCCATCAGGTCTATCTAACTATGGCTACACCTTC
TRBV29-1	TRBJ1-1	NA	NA	CSASGEGPEAFF	TGCAGCGCGTCAGGGGAAGGGCCTGAAGCTTTCTTT
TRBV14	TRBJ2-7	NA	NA	CASSQEGREGPSYEQYF	TGTGCCAGCAGCCAAGAGGGGAGAGAAGGGCCCTCCTACGAGCAGTACTTC
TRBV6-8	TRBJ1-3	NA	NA	CASSYSGSSSGNTIYF	TGTGCCAGCAGTTACTCGGGGAGCAGCTCTGGAAACACCATATATTTT
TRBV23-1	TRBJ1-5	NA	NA	CASSQNSGLYNQPQHF	TGCGCCAGCAGTCAAAATTCCGGGCTATACAATCAGCCCCAGCATTTT
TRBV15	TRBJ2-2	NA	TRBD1	CATSRERTGGNTPYNTGELFF	TGTGCCACCAGCAGAGAAAGGACAGGGGGCAATACCCCGTATAACACCGGGGAGCTGTTTTTT
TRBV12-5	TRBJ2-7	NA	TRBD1	CASTGTGAYEQYF	TGTGCCAGTACCGGGACAGGGGCCTACGAGCAGTACTTC
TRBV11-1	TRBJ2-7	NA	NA	CASSLPGRNYEQYF	TGTGCCAGCAGCTTACCGGGACGAAACTACGAGCAGTACTTC